Given below is one TCR beta chain in context. In the source study's methods: From reference gene primer amplification, estimates of nucleated cell counts were derived. Assay: immunoSEQ multiplex PCR; the TCRdb copy retains only in-frame clones and omits some. V and J calls and clone size are as listed in that table; D and trimming were resolved from the DNA. The sample consists of approximately 470,000 clones, around 90% of them appearing once. Individuals aged 18 to 89 years were recruited from approximately 24 US areas. The sample is drawn from a study of blood T cell repertoires in COVID-19. Study-wide context: PBMCs, B-cell-depleted T cells, or T cells were the source of the cDNA or gDNA that made up the material.

The specimen was PBMCs or T cells enriched from blood (not recorded which). This clonotype originated in a young woman who had recovered from COVID-19.

CDR3 sequence: CACLPGRSYNSPLHF. CDR3 coding DNA: TGTGCCTGTCTTCCAGGTCGGTCCTATAATTCACCCCTCCACTTT. The chain links TRBV30 to TRBJ1-6; D gene uncertain. The germline V and J ends were trimmed by 6 bases and 1 base, with 13 bases remaining between them. Per germline, CDR1 GTSNPN and CDR2 SVGIG (reference sequence). CDR3 size: 15 residues.